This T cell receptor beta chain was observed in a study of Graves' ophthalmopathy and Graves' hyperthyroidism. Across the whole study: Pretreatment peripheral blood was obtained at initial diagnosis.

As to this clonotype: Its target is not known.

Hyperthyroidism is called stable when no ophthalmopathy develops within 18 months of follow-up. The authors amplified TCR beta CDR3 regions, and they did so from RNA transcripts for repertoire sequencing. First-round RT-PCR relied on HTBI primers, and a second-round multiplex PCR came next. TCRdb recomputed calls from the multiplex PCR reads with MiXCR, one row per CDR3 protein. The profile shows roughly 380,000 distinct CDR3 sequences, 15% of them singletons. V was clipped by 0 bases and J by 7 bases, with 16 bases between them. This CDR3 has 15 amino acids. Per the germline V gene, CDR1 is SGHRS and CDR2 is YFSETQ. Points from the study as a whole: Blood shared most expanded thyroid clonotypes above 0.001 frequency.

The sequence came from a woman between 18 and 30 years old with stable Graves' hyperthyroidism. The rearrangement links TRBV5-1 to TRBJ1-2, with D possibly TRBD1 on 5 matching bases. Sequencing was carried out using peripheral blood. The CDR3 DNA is TGCGCCAGCAGCTTGGGCACATCTCCGAGGGGTGGCTACACCTTC. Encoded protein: CASSLGTSPRGGYTF.